The sequence of this T cell receptor beta chain was determined in a study of blood T cell repertoires in COVID-19. The wider study: Samples taken during acute and convalescent COVID-19 were collected in the United States, Italy and Spain. In each case, the material was cDNA or gDNA derived from T cells, B-cell-depleted T cells, or PBMCs.

This clone came up a few times. Authors' methods: Researchers report that nucleated cell counts were estimated from reference gene primer amplification. Assay: immunoSEQ multiplex PCR; the TCRdb copy retains only in-frame clones and omits some. The DNA was the basis for D and trimming; V, J and clone size are from that table. The data contain about 160,000 clones, roughly 90% of them singletons. The CDR3 covers 14 residues. Germline assignment: CDR1 GTSNPN and CDR2 SVGIG (reference sequence). Trimming cost V 2 bases and J 5 bases; bases outside gene matches: 8. The rearrangement uses TRBV30 and TRBJ1-2; 7 bases fit TRBD1. The receptor's source is a man in his fifties or sixties with acute or convalescent COVID-19. Sequenced: peripheral blood. The CDR3 DNA reads as TGTGCCTGGAGTATCGTCGGGACAGTATATGGCTACACCTTC. Its protein is CAWSIVGTVYGYTF. The whole variable domain, filled in from reference TRBV30 and TRBJ1-2, reads SQTIHQWPATLVQPVGSPLSLECTVEGTSNPNLYWYRQAAGRGLQLLFYSVGIGQISSEVPQNLSASRPQDRQFILSSKKLLLSDSGFYLCAWSIVGTVYGYTFGSGTRLTVV.